This passage covers 18 T cell receptor beta chains from one sample sequenced in a study of blood T cell repertoires in COVID-19. The protocol was immunoSEQ multiplex PCR, while the TCRdb copy is restricted to in-frame clones and leaves out a portion. Of more than 65,000 clones in the sample, more than 65% are singletons; the top ten hold 20%. Sequenced input: peripheral blood. The source of these receptors is a woman older than 75 with active or convalescent COVID-19.

This chain joins TRBV28 and TRBJ1-5; TRBD1 matches at 7 bases. There are 18 residues in the CDR3. Germline V gives CDR1 MDHEN, CDR2 SYDVKM. With V trimmed by 7 bases and J by 0 bases, 15 bases remained unmatched. CDR3 loop: CASTLTGPDRYSNQPQHF. CDR3 DNA: TGTGCCAGCACCCTGACAGGGCCAGACAGATATAGCAATCAGCCCCAGCATTTT.

The chain has TRBV4-3 and TRBJ2-7; D is possibly TRBD1 (6 bases). There are 15 residues in the CDR3. Germline lookup yields CDR1 LGHNA and CDR2 YSLEER. Trimming cost V 3 bases and J 4 bases, with 16 bases left between them. The CDR3 DNA reads TGCGCCAGCAGCCAGGGACCGGGACAATCTTACGAGCAGTACTTC. Protein: CASSQGPGQSYEQYF.

This clone was seen just once. The CDR3 region is CASSLGLGTGGSPLHF. CDR3 coding DNA: TGCGCCAGCAGCTTGGGGTTGGGGACAGGGGGTTCACCCCTCCACTTT. The chain recombines TRBV5-1 with TRBJ1-6, with 11 bases aligning to TRBD1. Germline loops: CDR1 SGHRS, CDR2 YFSETQ. The CDR3 totals 16 residues. The junction had 5 bases not matched to a gene; V was cut back by 0 bases and J by 9 bases. Using reference TRBV5-1 and TRBJ1-6 for the parts outside the CDR3, the full variable domain is KAGVTQTPRYLIKTRGQQVTLSCSPISGHRSVSWYQQTPGQGLQFLFEYFSETQRNKGNFPGRFSGRQFSNSRSEMNVSTLELGDSALYLCASSLGLGTGGSPLHFGNGTRLTVT.

This clone was seen more than once but under ten times. The CDR3 spells CASSYSPGETEAFF. Here the CDR3 DNA reads TGTGCCAGCAGTTACTCTCCAGGGGAGACTGAAGCTTTCTTT. This chain links TRBV6-5 with TRBJ1-1; a possible D gene is TRBD1 (6 bases). V was pared by 0 bases and J by 5 bases, with 10 bases between. This CDR3 is built from 14 residues. Germline loops: CDR1 MNHEY, CDR2 SVGAGI.

The chain carries TRBV5-1 and TRBJ2-6; tentative D call: TRBD1 (6 bases). The CDR3 has 19 residues. Germline assignment: CDR1 SGHRS and CDR2 YFSETQ. V was cut by 1 base and J by 0 bases, with 17 bases left in between. The CDR3 loop reads CASSLYFPGQYSGANVLTF. CDR3 nucleotides: TGCGCCAGCAGCTTGTATTTTCCGGGACAATACTCTGGGGCCAACGTCCTGACTTTC.

In its sample, this clone was seen a few times. The chain employs TRBV4-2 and TRBJ1-2; no definite D call. From germline, CDR1 is LGHNA and CDR2 YNFKEQ. V dropped 1 base and J dropped 1 base, with 10 bases sitting between them. CDR3 length: 15 residues. The CDR3 loop is CASSQVVPFNYGYTF. In DNA form, the CDR3 reads TGTGCCAGCAGCCAAGTAGTACCCTTTAACTATGGCTACACCTTC.

V usage is TRBV7-2 and J usage is TRBJ2-2; TRBD1 might be the D (5 bases). The length of the CDR3 is 14 residues. Germline-derived CDR1 and CDR2 are SGHTA and FQGNSA. V lost 6 bases and J lost 0, with 8 bases in between. CDR3 sequence: CASSPGPNTGELFF. In DNA form, the CDR3 reads TGTGCCAGCAGTCCAGGGCCGAACACCGGGGAGCTGTTTTTT.

CDR3 sequence reads: CASSLGQDLSSQYF. The CDR3, as DNA: TGCGCCAGCAGCTTAGGACAGGATCTGTCCTCTCAGTACTTC. The genes are TRBV5-1 and TRBJ2-7; 7 positions match TRBD1. CDR1 and CDR2 (germline): SGHRS, YFSETQ. The V segment lost 2 bases and the J segment 10 bases; nucleotides outside the gene matches: 12. There are 14 residues in the CDR3.

This clone was recorded once. The same CDR3 can be traced to other DNA sequences in this sample. The chain carries TRBV19 and TRBJ1-1; no clear D gene. The CDR3 has 13 amino acids. Trimming cost V 2 bases and J 0 bases, with 4 bases left between them. From germline, CDR1 is LNHDA and CDR2 SQIVND (reference sequence). This chain's CDR3 is CASSISVNTEAFF. CDR3 in DNA: TGTGCCAGTAGTATATCCGTGAACACTGAAGCTTTCTTT.

DNA for the CDR3: TGTGCCAGTAAGCAGGGCAAGGGCAATCAGCCCCAGCATTTT. Residues: CASKQGKGNQPQHF. The chain joins TRBV19 to TRBJ1-5; perhaps TRBD1 as D (5 bases). Germline lookup yields CDR1 LNHDA and CDR2 SQIVND (reference sequence). This CDR3 region has 14 residues. V shed 7 bases and J shed 2 bases, with 12 bases lying between them.

This chain uses TRBV9 with TRBJ2-1; D ambiguous. This CDR3 contains 15 residues. The germline V and J ends were trimmed by 2 bases and 7 bases, with 16 bases remaining between them. The germline gives CDR1 SGDLS, CDR2 YYNGEE. Here the CDR3 reads CASSVAPSSENEQFF. The CDR3, as DNA: TGTGCCAGCAGCGTGGCACCGTCGAGCGAGAATGAGCAGTTCTTC.

The V call is TRBV7-6, the J call TRBJ1-1, with D possibly TRBD1 on 6 matching bases. From germline, CDR1 is SGHVS and CDR2 FNYEAQ. This CDR3 region has 14 residues. V was cut by 4 bases and J by 3 bases, with 12 bases left in between. The CDR3 sequence is CASSSGDGYTEAFF. As DNA, the CDR3 is TGTGCCAGCAGCTCAGGGGACGGATACACTGAAGCTTTCTTT. Supplemented by reference TRBV7-6 and TRBJ1-1, the full variable domain reads GAGVSQSPRYKVTKRGQDVALRCDPISGHVSLYWYRQALGQGPEFLTYFNYEAQQDKSGLPNDRFSAERPEGSISTLTIQRTEQRDSAMYRCASSSGDGYTEAFFGQGTRLTVV.

The chain is built from TRBV20-1 and TRBJ2-1, with TRBD1 matching 7 bases. With V trimmed by 7 bases and J by 9 bases, 6 bases remained unmatched. In germline, CDR1 is DFQATT, CDR2 SNEGSKA (reference sequence). This CDR3 has 11 residues. The CDR3 bases are TGCAGTGTTAGGACAGGCTCTGAGCAGTTCTTC. Residues: CSVRTGSEQFF.

The chain carries TRBV19 and TRBJ2-5, with D unresolved. From germline, CDR1 is LNHDA and CDR2 SQIVND (reference sequence). The V and J ends lost 2 bases and 6 bases respectively, with 16 bases between them. The CDR3 sequence is 15 residues long. CDR3 in amino acids: CASSISAGVEKTQYF. Written as DNA, the CDR3 is TGTGCCAGTAGTATATCGGCAGGCGTAGAGAAGACCCAGTACTTC.

The CDR3 DNA reads as TGTGCCAGCAGCTTAGTTAAGGGGAAGGGGCATCAGCCCCAGCATTTT. Its translation is CASSLVKGKGHQPQHF. The chain is built from TRBV7-2 and TRBJ1-5; TRBD1 might be the D (5 bases). Germline CDR1 and CDR2: SGHTA and FQGNSA. The CDR3 is 16 amino acids. Trimming removed 1 base at V and 5 bases at J, with 15 bases between.

This sequence joins TRBV7-6 and TRBJ2-7; D not certain. CDR1 and CDR2 (germline): SGHVS, FNYEAQ. This CDR3 has 11 residues. Trimming removed 0 bases from V and 6 bases from J, with 3 bases in between. CDR3 protein: CASSLAGEQYF. In DNA, the CDR3 is TGTGCCAGCAGCTTAGCCGGCGAGCAGTACTTC.

This clone has just a few counts. As DNA, the CDR3 is TGCGCCAGCAGCCCCTCGACTAGCGGGGCGACAGATACGCAGTATTTT. Amino acids: CASSPSTSGATDTQYF. V gene TRBV5-1 combines with J gene TRBJ2-3; TRBD2 agrees at 11 bases. CDR3 size: 16 residues. The V gene end was trimmed by 4 bases and the J gene end by 3 bases; junction bases not matched to a gene: 7. Germline lookup yields CDR1 SGHRS and CDR2 YFSETQ.

CDR3 region: CATSRGGGQGYNEQFF. The CDR3 nucleotides read TGTGCCACCAGCAGAGGAGGGGGACAGGGCTACAATGAGCAGTTCTTC. The chain recombines TRBV15 with TRBJ2-1; 9 bases fit TRBD1. The CDR3 sequence is 16 residues long. Germline V gene lookup returns CDR1 LNHNV and CDR2 YYDKDF (reference sequence). V shed 1 base and J 3 bases; nucleotides not matched to a gene: 4.